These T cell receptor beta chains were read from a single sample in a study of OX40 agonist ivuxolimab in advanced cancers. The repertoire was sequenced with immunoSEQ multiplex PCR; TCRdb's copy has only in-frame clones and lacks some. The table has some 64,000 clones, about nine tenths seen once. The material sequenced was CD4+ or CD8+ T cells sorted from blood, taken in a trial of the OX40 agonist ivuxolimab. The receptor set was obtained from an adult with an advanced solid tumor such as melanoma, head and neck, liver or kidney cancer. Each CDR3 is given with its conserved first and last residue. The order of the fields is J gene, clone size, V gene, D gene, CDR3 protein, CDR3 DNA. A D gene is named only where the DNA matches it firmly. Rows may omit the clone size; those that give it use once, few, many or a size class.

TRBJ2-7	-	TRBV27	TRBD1	CASSWGTGSDEQYF	TGTGCCAGCAGTTGGGGGACAGGGTCAGACGAGCAGTACTTC
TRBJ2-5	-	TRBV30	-	CAWSVLDVRGETQYF	TGTGCCTGGAGTGTACTTGATGTGAGGGGGGAGACCCAGTACTTC
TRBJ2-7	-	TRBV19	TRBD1	CASTSGTGLYEQYF	TGTGCCAGTACCTCCGGGACAGGACTGTACGAGCAGTACTTC
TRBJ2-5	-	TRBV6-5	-	CASSSRWQETQYF	TGTGCCAGCAGTTCCCGGTGGCAAGAGACCCAGTACTTC
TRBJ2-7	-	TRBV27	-	CASSSYNYEQYF	TGTGCCAGCAGTTCTTACAACTACGAGCAGTACTTC
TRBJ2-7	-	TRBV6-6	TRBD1	CASSSTGWSYEQYF	TGTGCCAGCAGTTCGACAGGGTGGTCCTACGAGCAGTACTTC
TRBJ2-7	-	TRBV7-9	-	CASSLVGATYEQYF	TGTGCCAGCAGCTTAGTGGGGGCCACCTACGAGCAGTACTTC
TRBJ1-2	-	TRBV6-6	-	CASSYTGTSYGYTF	TGTGCCAGCAGTTACACCGGGACGAGCTATGGCTACACCTTC
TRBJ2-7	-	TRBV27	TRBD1	CASSLRKGQASSYEQYF	TGTGCCAGCAGTTTACGTAAGGGACAGGCCTCCTCCTACGAGCAGTACTTC
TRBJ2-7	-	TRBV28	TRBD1	CASGEGQGLVYEQYF	TGTGCCAGCGGGGAGGGACAGGGGTTAGTCTACGAGCAGTACTTC
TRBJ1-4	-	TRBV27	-	CASSLMQGREKLFF	TGTGCCAGCAGTTTAATGCAGGGACGTGAAAAACTGTTTTTT
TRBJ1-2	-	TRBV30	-	CAWSVWGIEGNYGYTF	TGTGCCTGGAGTGTGTGGGGGATTGAGGGTAACTATGGCTACACCTTC
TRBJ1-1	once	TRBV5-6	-	CASSWGGGTEAFF	TGTGCCAGCAGCTGGGGAGGGGGTACTGAAGCTTTCTTT
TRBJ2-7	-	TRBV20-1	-	CSARGIYEQYF	TGCAGTGCTAGAGGGATCTACGAGCAGTACTTC
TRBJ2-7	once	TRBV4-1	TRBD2	CASSRTGLAGDEQYF	TGCGCCAGCAGCCGGACGGGACTAGCGGGAGACGAGCAGTACTTC
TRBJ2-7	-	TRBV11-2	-	CASSLGPGSSYEQYF	TGTGCCAGCAGCTTGGGCCCAGGGAGCTCCTACGAGCAGTACTTC
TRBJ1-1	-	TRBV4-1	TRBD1	CASSPPQGATEAFF	TGCGCCAGCAGCCCACCTCAGGGGGCAACTGAAGCTTTCTTT
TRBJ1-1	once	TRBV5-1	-	CASSAPTGNTEAFF	TGCGCCAGCAGCGCCCCGACAGGGAACACTGAAGCTTTCTTT
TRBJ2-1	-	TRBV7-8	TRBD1	CASSLEGQGGEQFF	TGTGCCAGCAGCTTAGAGGGACAGGGAGGGGAGCAGTTCTTC
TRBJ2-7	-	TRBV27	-	CASSLFSGETYEQYF	TGTGCCAGCAGTTTATTTTCAGGGGAGACCTACGAGCAGTACTTC
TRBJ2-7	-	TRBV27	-	CASSPAPAYEQYF	TGTGCCAGCAGTCCCGCCCCGGCCTACGAGCAGTACTTC
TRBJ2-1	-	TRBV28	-	CASSLWAVEGEQFF	TGTGCCAGCAGTTTATGGGCGGTTGAGGGTGAGCAGTTCTTC
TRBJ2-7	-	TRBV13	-	CASSLGPDGSYEQYF	TGTGCCAGCAGCTTAGGCCCGGACGGTTCCTACGAGCAGTACTTC
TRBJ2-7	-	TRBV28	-	CASSLRQVFKVSDEQYF	TGTGCCAGCAGTTTACGACAGGTTTTTAAAGTAAGTGACGAGCAGTACTTC
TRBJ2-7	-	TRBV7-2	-	CASSSGVSYEQYF	TGTGCCAGCAGCTCCGGGGTGAGTTACGAGCAGTACTTC
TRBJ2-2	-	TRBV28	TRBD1	CASSYRGRTGGELFF	TGTGCCAGCAGTTACAGGGGGCGAACGGGCGGGGAGCTGTTTTTT
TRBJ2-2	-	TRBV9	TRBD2	CASSEASGSITGELFF	TGTGCCAGCAGCGAAGCTAGCGGGTCAATCACCGGGGAGCTGTTTTTT
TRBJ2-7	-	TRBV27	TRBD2	CASSLGTTYEQYF	TGTGCCAGCAGTTTAGGGACTACCTACGAGCAGTACTTC
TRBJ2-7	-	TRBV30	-	CAWSVRKVDEQYF	TGTGCCTGGAGTGTACGTAAGGTTGACGAGCAGTACTTC
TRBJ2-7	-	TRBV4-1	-	CASSLQTEYEQYF	TGCGCCAGCAGTCTACAGACAGAGTACGAGCAGTACTTC
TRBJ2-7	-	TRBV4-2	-	CASSQDLTGLTYEQYF	TGTGCCAGCAGCCAAGATTTGACAGGTCTTACCTACGAGCAGTACTTC
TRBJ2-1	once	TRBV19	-	CASKAGFGYNEQFF	TGTGCCAGTAAGGCAGGGTTCGGTTACAATGAGCAGTTCTTC
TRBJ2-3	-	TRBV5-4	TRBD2	CASSSFTLAGGGTDTQYF	TGTGCCAGCAGCTCATTCACACTAGCGGGAGGGGGCACAGATACGCAGTATTTT
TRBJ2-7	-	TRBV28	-	CASRQYSHSSYEQYF	TGTGCCAGCAGACAGTACTCCCACAGCTCCTACGAGCAGTACTTC
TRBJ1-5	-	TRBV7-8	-	CASSLYVWAFNQPQHF	TGTGCCAGCAGCTTATATGTTTGGGCCTTCAATCAGCCCCAGCATTTT
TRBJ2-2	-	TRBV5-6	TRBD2	CASSLMRESTGELFF	TGTGCCAGCAGCTTGATGCGGGAGAGCACCGGGGAGCTGTTTTTT
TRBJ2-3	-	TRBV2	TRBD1	CASSFRDRGTDTQYF	TGTGCCAGCAGCTTTCGGGACAGGGGAACAGATACGCAGTATTTT
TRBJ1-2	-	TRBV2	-	CASSDGNGYTF	TGTGCCAGCAGTGATGGGAATGGCTACACCTTC
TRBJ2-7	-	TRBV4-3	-	CASSQAGIPYEQYF	TGCGCCAGCAGCCAGGCAGGGATCCCCTACGAGCAGTACTTC
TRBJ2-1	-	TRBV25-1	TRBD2	CASSPLAGSYNEQFF	TGTGCCAGCAGTCCACTAGCGGGCTCCTACAATGAGCAGTTCTTC
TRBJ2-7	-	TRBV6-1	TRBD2	CASSELAGGSYEQYF	TGTGCCAGCAGTGAACTGGCGGGAGGCTCCTACGAGCAGTACTTC
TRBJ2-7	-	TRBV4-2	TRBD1	CASSQQDRGEDEQYF	TGTGCCAGCAGCCAACAGGACAGGGGCGAGGACGAGCAGTACTTC
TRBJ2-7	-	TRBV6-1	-	CASSEAPGPPYEQYF	TGTGCCAGCAGTGAAGCTCCAGGACCCCCTTACGAGCAGTACTTC
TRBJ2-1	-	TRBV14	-	CASSQDFSPNYNEQFF	TGTGCCAGCAGCCAAGATTTCAGTCCCAATTACAATGAGCAGTTCTTC
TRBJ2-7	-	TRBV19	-	CASSPRGLGGDEQYF	TGTGCCAGTAGTCCCCGCGGGCTGGGCGGGGACGAGCAGTACTTC
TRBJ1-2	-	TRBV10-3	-	CAISEPNSTGPYGYTF	TGTGCCATCAGTGAGCCGAATAGCACGGGGCCCTATGGCTACACCTTC
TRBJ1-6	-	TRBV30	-	CAWMVGLNSPLHF	TGTGCCTGGATGGTCGGCTTAAATTCACCCCTCCACTTT
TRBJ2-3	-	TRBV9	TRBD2	CASSSPGLAESTDTQYF	TGTGCCAGCAGCTCCCCGGGACTAGCGGAGAGCACAGATACGCAGTATTTT